The 6 T cell receptor beta chains below come from one sample, sequenced in a study of blood T cell repertoires in COVID-19. The assay was immunoSEQ multiplex PCR, and TCRdb's table has in-frame clones only and misses some. The sample comprises under 100,000 clones, approximately 86% of which are singletons, and roughly 5.1% rests with the top ten. Sequenced input: peripheral blood. The receptors stem from a man aged 40-49 years with acute or convalescent COVID-19.

The chain combines TRBV6-4 with TRBJ2-3; D gene ambiguous. The V and J ends lost 5 bases and 0 bases respectively, with 6 bases between them. The CDR3 runs 13 residues. Germline V gene sequence: CDR1 MRHNA, CDR2 SNTAGT. CDR3 loop: CASSTTSTDTQYF. In nucleotides, the CDR3 is TGTGCCAGCAGTACGACTAGCACAGATACGCAGTATTTT.

The V call is TRBV12-3 or TRBV12-4, the J call TRBJ1-2; D ambiguous. V lost 3 bases, J lost 4 bases, and 6 bases lay in between. The CDR3 sequence is 12 residues long. Written as DNA, the CDR3 is TGTGCCAGCAGTTTCGACTTCTATGGCTACACCTTC. Translating it yields CASSFDFYGYTF.

The CDR3, as DNA: TGCAGCGTTGGCCGGGACATGAACACTGAAGCTTTCTTT. The encoded protein is CSVGRDMNTEAFF. The J gene is TRBJ1-1, the V gene TRBV29-1; D perhaps matches TRBD1 (6 bases). Trimming pared 4 bases from V and 0 bases from J, leaving 9 bases between. This CDR3 comprises 13 residues. The germline V gene has CDR1 SQVTM and CDR2 ANQGSEA.

The chain's CDR3 is CASSLTSRPDDEQFF. As DNA, the CDR3 is TGTGCCAGCAGCTTGACTAGCCGCCCCGATGATGAGCAGTTCTTC. V gene TRBV5-4 combines with J gene TRBJ2-1; D might be TRBD2 (6 bases). Per germline, CDR1 SGHNT and CDR2 YYREEE (reference sequence). Trimming removed 1 base at V and 8 bases at J, with 16 bases between. This CDR3 contains 15 residues.

This clone was observed a few times. V gene TRBV2 combines with J gene TRBJ2-1; 14 positions agree with TRBD2. The V gene end was trimmed by 7 bases and the J gene end by 9 bases; junction bases not matched to a gene: 5. The CDR3 loop spans 14 amino acids. The V gene's germline CDR1 is SNHLY and CDR2 FYNNEI. CDR3 residues: CASKGLAGVAEQFF. The CDR3 DNA follows: TGTGCCAGCAAGGGACTAGCGGGAGTAGCTGAGCAGTTCTTC.

The V gene is TRBV27, the J gene TRBJ2-1, with D possibly matching TRBD1 (6 bases). This CDR3 is 16 amino acids long. The V gene's germline CDR1 is MNHEY and CDR2 SMNVEV (reference sequence). V lost 6 bases and J 6 bases, leaving 21 bases between the germline ends. Written as DNA, the CDR3 is TGTGCCAGCAGCCTAATAAAAGGACAGAGCTTCAATGAGCAGTTCTTC. Its translation is CASSLIKGQSFNEQFF.